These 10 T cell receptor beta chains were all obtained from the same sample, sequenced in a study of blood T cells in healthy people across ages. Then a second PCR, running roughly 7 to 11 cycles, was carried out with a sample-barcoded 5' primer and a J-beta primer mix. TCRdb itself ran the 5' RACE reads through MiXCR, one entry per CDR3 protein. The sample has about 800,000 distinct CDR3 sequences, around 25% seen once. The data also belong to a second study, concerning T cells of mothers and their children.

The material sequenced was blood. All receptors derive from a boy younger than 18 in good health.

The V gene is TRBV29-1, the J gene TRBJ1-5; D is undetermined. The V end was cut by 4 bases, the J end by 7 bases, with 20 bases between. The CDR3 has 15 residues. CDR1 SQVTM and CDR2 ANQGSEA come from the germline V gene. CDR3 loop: CSVVSETAGGQPQHF. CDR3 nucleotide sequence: TGCAGCGTTGTATCTGAAACGGCAGGAGGGCAGCCCCAGCATTTT. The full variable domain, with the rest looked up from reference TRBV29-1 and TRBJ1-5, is SAVISQKPSRDICQRGTSLTIQCQVDSQVTMMFWYRQQPGQSLTLIATANQGSEATYESGFVIDKFPISRPNLTFSTLTVSNMSPEDSSIYLCSVVSETAGGQPQHFGDGTRLSIL.

The chain's CDR3 is CASSQTGTSQETQYF. The DNA of the CDR3 is TGCGCCAGCAGCCAAACCGGGACTAGCCAAGAGACCCAGTACTTC. The chain links TRBV4-3 to TRBJ2-5; TRBD2 aligns across 8 bases. With V trimmed by 2 bases and J by 1 base, 3 bases remained unmatched. Germline CDR1 is LGHNA and CDR2 is YSLEER. The length of the CDR3 is 15 residues.

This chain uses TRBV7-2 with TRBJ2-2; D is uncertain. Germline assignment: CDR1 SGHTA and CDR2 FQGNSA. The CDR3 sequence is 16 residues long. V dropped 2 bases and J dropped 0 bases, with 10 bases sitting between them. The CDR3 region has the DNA TGTGCCAGCAGCTTAAATTGGAGTCCGAACACCGGGGAGCTGTTTTTT. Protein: CASSLNWSPNTGELFF.

DNA for the CDR3: TGTGCCAGTAGTACCCGGGACGGAACCTACGAGCAGTACTTC. It yields the protein CASSTRDGTYEQYF. The rearrangement links TRBV19 to TRBJ2-5; D is perhaps TRBD1 or TRBD2 (5 bases each). The DNA end is more similar to TRBJ2-7, so the J call may be wrong. CDR1 is LNHDA, CDR2 SQIVND, per germline (reference sequence). The CDR3 consists of 14 residues.

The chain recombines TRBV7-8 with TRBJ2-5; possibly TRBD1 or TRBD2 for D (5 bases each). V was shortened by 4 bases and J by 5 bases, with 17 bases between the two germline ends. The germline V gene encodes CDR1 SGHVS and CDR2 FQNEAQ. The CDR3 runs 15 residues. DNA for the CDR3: TGTGCCAGCAGCTCCGTAGGGACGGTGGGGGAGACCCAGTACTTC. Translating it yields CASSSVGTVGETQYF.

CDR3 DNA: TGTGCCAACAGCAAAAGCCTCAAGGTTCGGCTAGCGGGACGTTTCTACAATGAGCAGTTCTTC. Protein sequence: CANSKSLKVRLAGRFYNEQFF. V usage is TRBV21-1 and J usage is TRBJ2-1; the table's D call of TRBD2 was not tested on the DNA. TRBV21-1 is tagged as a pseudogene. This CDR3 has 21 amino acids.

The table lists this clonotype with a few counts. The CDR3 DNA reads as TGCAGTGCCGACAGTGGGGGTAGGGGGGAGTTAGGCAATCAGCCCCAGCATTTT. Its protein product is CSADSGGRGELGNQPQHF. The rearrangement uses TRBV20-1 and TRBJ1-5; D perhaps matches TRBD1 (6 bases). Trimming removed 6 bases from V and 2 bases from J, with 26 bases in between. Germline V gene sequence: CDR1 DFQATT, CDR2 SNEGSKA (reference sequence). This CDR3 has 18 amino acids.

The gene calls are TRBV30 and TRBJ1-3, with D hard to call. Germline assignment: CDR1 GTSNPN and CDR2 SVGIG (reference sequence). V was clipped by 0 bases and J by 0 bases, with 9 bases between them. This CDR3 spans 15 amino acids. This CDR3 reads CAWSVNRRSGNTIYF. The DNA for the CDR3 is TGTGCCTGGAGTGTAAACAGACGCTCTGGAAACACCATATATTTT.

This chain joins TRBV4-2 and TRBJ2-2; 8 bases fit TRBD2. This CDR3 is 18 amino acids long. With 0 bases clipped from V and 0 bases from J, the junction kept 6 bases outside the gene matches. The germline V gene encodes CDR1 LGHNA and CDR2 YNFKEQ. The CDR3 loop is CASSQELVAGTNTGELFF. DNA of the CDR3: TGTGCCAGCAGCCAAGAACTAGTAGCGGGAACGAACACCGGGGAGCTGTTTTTT.

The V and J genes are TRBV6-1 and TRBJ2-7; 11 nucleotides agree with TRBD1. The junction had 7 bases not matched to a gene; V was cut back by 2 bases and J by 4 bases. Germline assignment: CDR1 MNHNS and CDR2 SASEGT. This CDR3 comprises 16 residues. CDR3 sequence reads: CASSEFGQGAGYEQYF. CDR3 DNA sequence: TGTGCCAGCAGTGAATTCGGACAGGGGGCAGGGTACGAGCAGTACTTC.